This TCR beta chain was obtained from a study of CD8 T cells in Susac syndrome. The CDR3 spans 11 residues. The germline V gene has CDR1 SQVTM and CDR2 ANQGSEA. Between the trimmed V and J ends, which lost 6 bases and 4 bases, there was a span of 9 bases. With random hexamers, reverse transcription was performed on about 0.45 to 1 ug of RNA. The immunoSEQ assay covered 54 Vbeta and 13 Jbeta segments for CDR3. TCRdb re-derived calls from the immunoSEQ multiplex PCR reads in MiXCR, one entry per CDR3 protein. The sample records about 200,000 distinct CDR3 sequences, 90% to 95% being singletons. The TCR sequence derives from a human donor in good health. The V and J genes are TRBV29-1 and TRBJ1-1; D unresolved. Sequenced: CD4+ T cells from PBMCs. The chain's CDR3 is CSVFAGTEAFF. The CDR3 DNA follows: TGCAGCGTCTTCGCGGGCACTGAAGCTTTCTTT.